This note documents a single T cell receptor beta chain sequence. Its target is unknown. This sample is drawn from a study of T cells in localized non-small cell lung cancer. The method was immunoSEQ multiplex PCR; TCRdb's version includes in-frame clones alone and lacks a portion of them. The sample records 2,000 to 2,500 clones, less than 40% being singletons. CDR1 and CDR2 from the germline V gene are KGHSH and LQKENI. The V end lost 3 bases, the J end lost 6 bases, and 18 bases lay between the germline ends. This CDR3 is built from 16 residues. The study's findings and limits: There was higher T cell clonality in uninvolved adjacent lung than in tumor, and it was highest there.

Atypia-free adjacent lung came from at least 2 cm beyond the tumor margin. The receptor comes from a female donor older than 55 with stage I squamous cell lung carcinoma. The chain couples TRBV18 to TRBJ1-5; D is uncertain. The material was normal lung tissue next to the tumor, obtained before any cancer treatment. The CDR3 DNA reads TGTGCCAGCTCACCTTTCCCCCGGGGTCTAGGTCAGCCCCAGCATTTT. This gives the protein CASSPFPRGLGQPQHF.